Listed below are T cell receptor beta chains from one sample, sequenced in a study of vaccination and CD4 T cells after COVID-19. These receptors have no known antigen. MiXCR, applied by TCRdb to the PCR reads, yields one record per CDR3 protein. The profile shows about 16,000 distinct CDR3 sequences, less than 35% of them singletons. The sample was cultured CD4+ T cells from blood. These receptors all stem from a human donor with COVID-19. Each CDR3 is given with its conserved first and last residue. A D gene is named only where the DNA matches it firmly. Rows give clone size only sometimes, using once, few, many, or a class for an expanded clone.

NA | NA | TRBJ2-5 | TRBV28 | CASSLPGILGETQYF | TGTGCCAGCAGTTTACCGGGGATCCTGGGGGAGACCCAGTACTTC
NA | NA | TRBJ2-7 | TRBV29-1 | CSAKTGMFYEQYF | TGCAGCGCTAAAACAGGGATGTTCTACGAGCAGTACTTC
TRBD2 | NA | TRBJ2-1 | TRBV6-4 | CASSDSLADSYNEQFF | TGTGCCAGCAGTGACTCTCTAGCGGATTCCTACAATGAGCAGTTCTTC
TRBD2 | NA | TRBJ2-3 | TRBV18 | CASSEGLPGTDTQYF | TGTGCCAGCTCCGAGGGACTACCAGGCACAGATACGCAGTATTTT
NA | few | TRBJ1-2 | TRBV25-1 | CASSGGGGDSRGYTF | TGTGCCAGCAGTGGAGGGGGAGGGGACTCTCGCGGCTACACCTTC
TRBD1 | NA | TRBJ1-1 | TRBV7-2 | CASSQRQGNTEAFF | TGTGCCAGCAGCCAACGACAGGGGAACACTGAAGCTTTCTTT
TRBD1 | NA | TRBJ1-2 | TRBV20-1 | CSAREAGGVDYGYTF | TGCAGTGCTAGGGAGGCAGGGGGCGTTGACTATGGCTACACCTTC
TRBD2 | few | TRBJ2-2 | TRBV20-1 | CSARVAGSGELFF | TGCAGTGCGAGAGTAGCGGGGTCCGGGGAGCTGTTTTTT
TRBD2 | NA | TRBJ2-2 | TRBV20-1 | CSARKRLAGSNTGELFF | TGCAGTGCTAGGAAGAGGCTAGCGGGGTCGAACACCGGGGAGCTGTTTTTT
TRBD1 | few | TRBJ1-6 | TRBV27 | CASSPYPDRGQGSPLHF | TGTGCCAGCAGTCCCTATCCGGACAGGGGGCAAGGTTCACCCCTCCACTTT
NA | NA | TRBJ2-5 | TRBV28 | CASSTPGAGLGTQYF | TGTGCCAGCAGTACCCCGGGGGCAGGGTTAGGGACCCAGTACTTC
NA | few | TRBJ1-1 | TRBV7-9 | CASSLVGYEAFF | TGTGCCAGCAGCTTAGTCGGTTATGAAGCTTTCTTT
NA | NA | TRBJ2-7 | TRBV14 | CASSQEPGSSYEQYF | TGTGCCAGCAGCCAAGAGCCGGGGTCTAGCTACGAGCAGTACTTC
TRBD1 | NA | TRBJ2-7 | TRBV7-2 | CASSGTGWEQYF | TGTGCCAGCAGCGGGACAGGGTGGGAGCAGTACTTC
NA | few | TRBJ1-3 | TRBV20-1 | CSARDQFGEGGNTIYF | TGCAGTGCTAGAGATCAATTTGGGGAGGGCGGAAACACCATATATTTT
NA | NA | TRBJ2-7 | TRBV6-2/TRBV6-3 | CASSYPNRYEQYF | TGTGCCAGCAGTTACCCAAACCGCTACGAGCAGTACTTC
NA | NA | TRBJ1-5 | TRBV5-1 | CASSLGNPGNQPQHF | TGCGCCAGCAGCTTGGGAAACCCGGGAAATCAGCCCCAGCATTTT
NA | NA | TRBJ2-3 | TRBV11-2 | CASQLGGGASRTQYF | TGTGCCAGCCAACTGGGTGGGGGGGCGAGTCGAACGCAGTATTTT
NA | NA | TRBJ2-5 | TRBV7-9 | CASSFGATETQYF | TGTGCCAGCAGCTTCGGGGCCACGGAGACCCAGTACTTC
NA | NA | TRBJ1-5 | TRBV20-1 | CSARPPGAGDSNQPQHF | TGCAGTGCTAGACCACCGGGGGCGGGGGATAGCAATCAGCCCCAGCATTTT
NA | NA | TRBJ2-5 | TRBV20-1 | CSASWQQETQYF | TGCAGTGCTAGCTGGCAACAAGAGACCCAGTACTTC
TRBD1 | once | TRBJ1-1 | TRBV6-1 | CASSETTGRGAFF | TGTGCCAGCAGCGAAACGACAGGGCGGGGAGCTTTCTTT
NA | NA | TRBJ1-1 | TRBV7-8 | CASSPQTWDTEAFF | TGTGCCAGCAGCCCCCAGACTTGGGACACTGAAGCTTTCTTT
NA | NA | TRBJ1-2 | TRBV12-3/TRBV12-4 | CVTEGVYTF | TGTGTCACGGAGGGGGTCTACACCTTC
TRBD1 | few | TRBJ1-6 | TRBV6-1 | CASSPRGQQANSPLHF | TGTGCCAGCAGTCCCAGGGGGCAGCAGGCAAATTCACCCCTCCACTTT
TRBD1 | few | TRBJ2-2 | TRBV19 | CASNTGQGDANTGELFF | TGTGCCAGTAACACGGGACAGGGGGACGCGAACACCGGGGAGCTGTTTTTT
NA | NA | TRBJ1-5 | TRBV20-1 | CSAPKGGPREPQHF | TGCAGTGCTCCAAAGGGGGGGCCGAGGGAGCCCCAGCATTTT
NA | NA | TRBJ2-7 | TRBV6-1 | CASKRGLSEQYF | TGTGCCAGCAAGAGGGGACTGAGCGAGCAGTACTTC
NA | NA | TRBJ1-5 | TRBV7-2 | CASSFDRTQPQHF | TGTGCCAGCAGCTTCGACAGGACTCAGCCCCAGCATTTT
NA | NA | TRBJ2-7 | TRBV20-1 | CSATDPTNEQYF | TGCAGTGCTACAGATCCCACAAACGAGCAGTACTTC
TRBD1 | NA | TRBJ2-6 | TRBV2 | CASRGTAGANVLAF | TGTGCCAGCAGAGGGACAGCTGGGGCCAACGTCCTGGCTTTC
NA | NA | TRBJ1-2 | TRBV20-1 | CSASPAGANYGYTF | TGCAGTGCTAGTCCCGCGGGAGCTAACTATGGCTACACCTTC
NA | NA | TRBJ1-5 | TRBV12-3/TRBV12-4 | CASSATGVGQQPQHF | TGTGCCAGCAGTGCGACCGGTGTTGGTCAACAGCCCCAGCATTTT
NA | NA | TRBJ2-7 | TRBV7-6 | CASSLEGRSYEQYF | TGTGCCAGCAGCTTAGAAGGCAGGTCCTACGAGCAGTACTTC
NA | NA | TRBJ2-4 | TRBV20-1 | CSATDRKAKNIQYF | TGCAGTGCTACAGACCGCAAAGCCAAAAACATTCAGTACTTC
TRBD2 | NA | TRBJ2-5 | TRBV6-5 | CASSYSASGGRETQYF | TGTGCCAGCAGTTACTCCGCGAGCGGGGGGCGGGAGACCCAGTACTTC
TRBD1 | few | TRBJ2-2 | TRBV7-2 | CASSLVPTGGIGGELFF | TGTGCCAGCAGCTTAGTCCCGACAGGGGGCATAGGCGGGGAGCTGTTTTTT
TRBD1 | NA | TRBJ1-6 | TRBV20-1 | CSAELGGTGVSPLHF | TGCAGTGCGGAACTGGGAGGGACAGGGGTCTCACCCCTCCACTTT
TRBD2 | NA | TRBJ2-5 | TRBV29-1 | CSVEFLAGETQYF | TGCAGCGTTGAATTCCTAGCGGGGGAGACCCAGTACTTC
NA | few | TRBJ1-5 | TRBV6-1 | CASSEVLRPQHF | TGTGCCAGCAGTGAAGTTTTGAGGCCCCAGCATTTT
TRBD1 | few | TRBJ1-2 | TRBV6-1 | CASSGRDRSPLGYTF | TGTGCCAGCAGTGGCCGGGACAGGTCCCCACTCGGCTACACCTTC
NA | NA | TRBJ2-7 | TRBV6-1 | CASSEARVGVYEQYF | TGTGCCAGCAGTGAAGCGAGAGTCGGGGTCTACGAGCAGTACTTC
NA | NA | TRBJ1-6 | TRBV4-3 | CASSQDYTPESPLHF | TGCGCCAGCAGCCAAGATTACACGCCGGAGTCACCCCTCCACTTT
NA | NA | TRBJ2-5 | TRBV5-1 | CASSLFTLQKGRETQYF | TGCGCCAGCAGCTTGTTTACCCTTCAGAAGGGCCGAGAGACCCAGTACTTC
NA | NA | TRBJ2-7 | TRBV28 | CASSLPGLSTYEQYF | TGTGCCAGCAGTTTACCGGGACTTTCTACCTACGAGCAGTACTTC
NA | few | TRBJ2-5 | TRBV6-1 | CASSESKTQYF | TGTGCCAGCAGTGAATCTAAGACCCAGTACTTC
TRBD1 | few | TRBJ1-6 | TRBV20-1 | CSARSYRDRVREPSPLHF | TGCAGTGCTAGATCATACCGGGACAGGGTCCGGGAACCTTCACCCCTCCACTTT
NA | NA | TRBJ1-2 | TRBV7-6 | CASSLASGSSGYTF | TGTGCCAGCAGCTTAGCGTCAGGGTCCTCTGGCTACACCTTC